Shown below are 28 T cell receptor beta chains from a single sample sequenced in a study of tumor-infiltrating lymphocytes in oesophageal squamous cell carcinoma. TCRdb fed the PCR reads into MiXCR, producing one record per CDR3 protein. The repertoire consists of approximately 13,000 distinct CDR3 sequences, with about 55% occurring once and the leading ten covering over 25%. Specimen: esophageal tumor tissue. These receptors came from a female donor with esophageal squamous cell carcinoma.

The chain couples TRBV7-2 to TRBJ1-2, with D possibly being TRBD1 (5 bases). V dropped 5 bases and J dropped 4 bases, with 14 bases sitting between them. Germline CDR1 reads SGHTA; CDR2 reads FQGNSA. The CDR3 contains 14 residues. The CDR3 is CASSLGQHSYGYTF. The DNA for the CDR3 is TGTGCCAGCAGCCTTGGACAACACAGCTATGGCTACACCTTC.

This clonotype has just a few counts. The gene calls are TRBV7-2 and TRBJ2-1; 11 bases match TRBD2. The J call could be wrong; TRBJ2-7 is a better fit for the DNA end. CDR1 SGHTA and CDR2 FQGNSA come from the germline V gene. This CDR3 has 15 amino acids. The CDR3 coding sequence is TGTGCCAGCAGCTCTACTAGCGGGAGTCCCTACGAGCAGTACTTC. Translating gives CASSSTSGSPYEQYF.

This clonotype is categorized as medium-sized. The CDR3 loop is CASSVGQVIQTQYF. The CDR3 region has the DNA TGTGCCAGCAGTGTGGGACAAGTTATACAGACCCAGTACTTC. The V call is TRBV25-1, the J call TRBJ2-5; maybe TRBD1 (6 bases). V gave up 4 bases and J gave up 6 bases, with 15 bases separating them. CDR1 and CDR2 (germline): MGHDK, SYGVNS. The CDR3 consists of 14 residues.

The V and J genes are TRBV12-3 or TRBV12-4 and TRBJ2-3; 7 bases map to TRBD1. The J call is doubtful: the DNA matches TRBJ2-1 better. The CDR3 spans 18 residues. The CDR3 DNA reads TGTGCCAGCTCTGGAGTAATAAGCAGACAGGGTCGGGGAGAGACCCAGTTCTTC. It translates to CASSGVISRQGRGETQFF.

The gene calls are TRBV6-7 and TRBJ2-1, with a weak D call TRBD2 (6 bases). TRBV6-7 is an ORF for which the function is uncertain. The CDR3 loop spans 14 amino acids. V was trimmed by 2 bases and J by 2 bases, leaving 7 bases between them. In DNA, the CDR3 is TGTGCCAGCAGTTACGGGGGGACCTACAATGAGCAGTTCTTC. Translation: CASSYGGTYNEQFF.

The V call is TRBV7-3, the J call TRBJ2-1; D tentatively fits TRBD1 or TRBD2 (5 bases each). Trimming removed 3 bases from V and 6 bases from J, with 9 bases in between. The CDR3 has 13 residues. Germline CDR1 is SGHTA and CDR2 is FQGTGA. The CDR3 coding sequence is TGTGCCAGCAGCTTCGGGGCCCGCAATGAGCAGTTCTTC. Protein: CASSFGARNEQFF.

This clonotype was counted a single time. V gene TRBV6-5 combines with J gene TRBJ2-3, with TRBD2 matching over 13 bases. V lost 6 bases to trimming and J lost 4 bases; unmatched junction nucleotides: 10. Germline V gene lookup returns CDR1 MNHEY and CDR2 SVGAGI. CDR3 size: 17 residues. The CDR3 is CASSLHRTSGRPDTQYF. CDR3 coding DNA: TGTGCCAGCAGCCTTCATCGGACTAGCGGGAGACCAGATACGCAGTATTTT.

This clonotype has a handful of counts. The V and J genes are TRBV12-3 or TRBV12-4 and TRBJ2-7; the D gene is possibly TRBD2 (5 bases). The assigned J gene may be wrong: the sequence end matches TRBJ2-1 better. The CDR3 spans 14 residues. In DNA, the CDR3 is TGTGCCAGCAGTTTTTCGGGGTTCTACAATGAGCAGTTCTTC. It is translated as CASSFSGFYNEQFF.

This clonotype turned up a few times. This CDR3 is CASSSSGTTNEQFF. DNA for the CDR3: TGTGCCAGCAGCTCATCCGGGACTACCAATGAGCAGTTCTTC. The chain employs TRBV7-3 and TRBJ2-1, with 7 bases lining up with TRBD2. Trimming at V came to 4 bases and at J to 6 bases, leaving 6 bases not matched to a gene. The germline CDR1 and CDR2 sequences are SGHTA and FQGTGA. The CDR3 runs to 14 residues.

This chain uses TRBV7-2 with TRBJ2-5; maybe TRBD1 (5 bases). V lost 4 bases to trimming and J lost 4 bases, with 19 bases between them. The CDR3 is 16 amino acids. Germline CDR1 reads SGHTA; CDR2 reads FQGNSA. CDR3 nucleotide sequence: TGTGCCAGCAGCTCCGACAGAGTAAGGCTAGGAGAGACCCAGTACTTC. It encodes CASSSDRVRLGETQYF.

This clonotype was counted many times. The chain links TRBV7-6 to TRBJ2-2; a possible D gene is TRBD2 (5 bases). V lost 9 bases to trimming and J lost 9 bases, with 20 bases between them. Germline V gives CDR1 SGHVS, CDR2 FNYEAQ. CDR3 length equals 14 residues. Written as DNA, the CDR3 is TGTGCCAGTGGCGAGGGCCGCCCAGCTAGGGAGCTGTTTTTT. This sequence encodes CASGEGRPARELFF.

This clonotype appeared many times. V gene TRBV29-1 combines with J gene TRBJ2-1; D uncertain. Germline loops: CDR1 SQVTM, CDR2 ANQGSEA. The V end was cut by 1 base, the J end by 7 bases, with 8 bases between. The CDR3 consists of 12 residues. In DNA, the CDR3 is TGCAGCGTTGAAGTTCTGGGGAATGAGCAGTTCTTC. Translation: CSVEVLGNEQFF.

By sample share, this clonotype is medium-sized (0.01 to 0.1%). The chain employs TRBV7-2 and TRBJ2-7; 10 positions match TRBD2. Germline V lookup: CDR1 SGHTA, CDR2 FQGNSA. The trim removed 5 bases at V and 10 bases at J, leaving 11 bases unmatched. The CDR3 loop spans 14 amino acids. Written as DNA, the CDR3 is TGTGCCAGCAGCCCCGATCCGAGCGGGAGGGGACAGTACTTC. Amino acids: CASSPDPSGRGQYF.

The rearrangement uses TRBV7-6 and TRBJ2-1; D gene ambiguous. V lost 3 bases and J 1 base, leaving 22 bases between the germline ends. Germline lookup yields CDR1 SGHVS and CDR2 FNYEAQ. The CDR3 has 19 amino acids. CDR3 in amino acids: CASSFLIPYDLWSYNEQFF. For the CDR3, the DNA is TGTGCCAGCAGCTTCCTAATTCCGTATGACTTGTGGTCCTACAATGAGCAGTTCTTC. Looking up the rest from reference TRBV7-6 and TRBJ2-1 gives the full variable domain: GAGVSQSPRYKVTKRGQDVALRCDPISGHVSLYWYRQALGQGPEFLTYFNYEAQQDKSGLPNDRFSAERPEGSISTLTIQRTEQRDSAMYRCASSFLIPYDLWSYNEQFFGPGTRLTVL.

V usage is TRBV7-2 and J usage is TRBJ2-5, with TRBD2 matching over 9 bases. Judging by the DNA end, TRBJ2-1 fits better; the J call may be wrong. The CDR3 runs 15 residues. CDR1 and CDR2 from the germline V gene are SGHTA and FQGNSA. CDR3 DNA: TGTGCCAGCAGCCCAGCCCCTAGCGGGATGGGTGAGCAGTTCTTC. Amino acid sequence: CASSPAPSGMGEQFF.

Remarks on this clonotype: This may arise from a read error, as a much more abundant clone is one base away. The V gene is TRBV6-2 or TRBV6-3, the J gene TRBJ2-5, with D maybe TRBD1 (6 bases). Trimming removed 0 bases at V and 11 bases at J, with 22 bases between. In germline, CDR1 is MNHEY, CDR2 SVGEGT. CDR3 length equals 16 residues. The CDR3 sequence is CASSYSPGVSYNEQYF. The CDR3 DNA sequence: TGTGCCAGCAGTTACTCCCCAGGGGTCTCCTACAATGAGCAGTACTTC.

In this sample, this clonotype turned up a few times. The V and J genes are TRBV7-8 and TRBJ2-1; no firm D call. The CDR3 length is 17 residues. Between the trimmed V and J ends, which lost 5 bases and 1 base, there was a span of 18 bases. Germline-derived CDR1 and CDR2 are SGHVS and FQNEAQ. This chain's CDR3 is CASSLFLGSTSYNEQFF. CDR3 nucleotides: TGTGCCAGCAGCCTCTTCTTGGGAAGTACATCCTACAATGAGCAGTTCTTC.

This chain uses TRBV5-1 with TRBJ2-6, with D possibly TRBD2 on 6 matching bases. The CDR3 spans 15 residues. Germline V gene sequence: CDR1 SGHRS, CDR2 YFSETQ. The V end was cut by 2 bases, the J end by 1 base, with 7 bases between. The CDR3 loop is CASSLGGSGANVLTF. The CDR3 nucleotides are TGCGCCAGCAGCTTAGGAGGGTCTGGGGCCAACGTCCTGACTTTC.

The rearrangement uses TRBV27 and TRBJ2-1; 10 bases match TRBD1. This CDR3 region has 15 residues. V was pared by 6 bases and J by 7 bases, with 9 bases of the junction left unmatched. Germline CDR1 is MNHEY and CDR2 is SMNVEV (reference sequence). The CDR3 protein is CASRSGTGVQNEQFF. DNA of the CDR3: TGTGCCAGCAGAAGTGGGACAGGGGTCCAGAATGAGCAGTTCTTC.

As concerns this clonotype: A single base separates this from a much larger clone, so it may be a read error. The chain carries TRBV2 and TRBJ1-2, with 11 nucleotides matching TRBD1. The germline V gene has CDR1 SNHLY and CDR2 FYNNEI. This CDR3 has 13 residues. The CDR3: CASKGQGASGHTF. The CDR3 coding sequence is TGTGCCAGCAAAGGACAGGGGGCTTCTGGCCACACCTTC.

The rearrangement joins TRBV24-1 to TRBJ2-5; D might be TRBD2 (6 bases). The germline CDR1 and CDR2 sequences are KGHDR and SFDVKD. V lost 0 bases to trimming and J lost 5 bases, with 12 bases between them. The CDR3 has 15 residues. CDR3 DNA: TGTGCCACCAGTGATTTGAGGAGGGGTTCGGAGACCCAGTACTTC. Protein product: CATSDLRRGSETQYF.

The J gene is TRBJ2-7, the V gene TRBV6-1; D remains ambiguous. This CDR3 has 14 residues. Between the trimmed V and J ends, which lost 7 bases and 0 bases, there was a span of 13 bases. Germline loops: CDR1 MNHNS, CDR2 SASEGT. The CDR3 protein is CASNTESSSYEQYF. In nucleotides, the CDR3 is TGTGCCAGCAACACGGAATCAAGCTCCTACGAGCAGTACTTC.

In this sample, this clonotype turned up a few times. V usage is TRBV12-3 or TRBV12-4 and J usage is TRBJ2-5, with 9 nucleotides matching TRBD2. The end of the DNA is better explained by TRBJ2-1, so the J call may be wrong. This CDR3 region has 18 residues. The CDR3 reads CASSLAPRTSVRMNEQFF. In DNA form, the CDR3 reads TGTGCCAGCAGTTTAGCGCCAAGGACTAGCGTACGGATGAATGAGCAGTTCTTC.

This clonotype showed up many times. The V call is TRBV27, the J call TRBJ1-1; 7 bases fit TRBD1. The CDR3 sequence is 15 residues long. Germline-derived CDR1 and CDR2 are MNHEY and SMNVEV (reference sequence). V shed 3 bases, J shed 7 bases, and the junction held 11 bases outside the gene matches. CDR3 DNA: TGTGCCAGCAGTTTTCACCGAACAGGGGAGGGTGAAGCTTTCTTT. Protein sequence: CASSFHRTGEGEAFF.

The chain is built from TRBV7-9 and TRBJ2-7; D gene ambiguous. With the DNA end fitting TRBJ2-5 better, the J assignment may be wrong. There are 14 residues in the CDR3. Germline-derived CDR1 and CDR2 are SEHNR and FQNEAQ (reference sequence). For the CDR3, the DNA is TGTGCCAGCAGCTTGGGCGGCTACCAAGAGACCCAGTACTTC. Amino acid sequence: CASSLGGYQETQYF.

The J gene is TRBJ2-5, the V gene TRBV11-3; D is possibly TRBD1 (6 bases). Germline loops: CDR1 SGHNT, CDR2 YENEEA. Trimming shortened V by 6 bases and J by 1 base, and 12 bases separated the two germline ends. CDR3 length equals 14 residues. The CDR3 sequence: CASSSTGLQETQYF. CDR3 DNA sequence: TGTGCCAGCAGTTCAACAGGGCTCCAAGAGACCCAGTACTTC.

The sample holds many counts of this clonotype. This chain connects TRBV11-1 to TRBJ2-5; D is possibly TRBD1 (5 bases). CDR3 size: 14 residues. Germline assignment: CDR1 SGHAT and CDR2 FQDESV (reference sequence). V lost 1 base and J 5 bases, leaving 11 bases between the germline ends. CDR3 residues: CASSLGGARETQYF. CDR3 nucleotides: TGTGCCAGCAGCTTAGGTGGGGCACGGGAGACCCAGTACTTC.

The chain combines TRBV6-9 with TRBJ2-1; TRBD2 aligns across 12 bases. V was pared by 6 bases and J by 6 bases, with 9 bases of the junction left unmatched. Germline lookup yields CDR1 MNHGY and CDR2 SVAAGI. This CDR3 contains 16 residues. DNA for the CDR3: TGTGCCAGCAGCAGAACCCCGGGACTAGCGGGCAATGAGCAGTTCTTC. Translated: CASSRTPGLAGNEQFF.